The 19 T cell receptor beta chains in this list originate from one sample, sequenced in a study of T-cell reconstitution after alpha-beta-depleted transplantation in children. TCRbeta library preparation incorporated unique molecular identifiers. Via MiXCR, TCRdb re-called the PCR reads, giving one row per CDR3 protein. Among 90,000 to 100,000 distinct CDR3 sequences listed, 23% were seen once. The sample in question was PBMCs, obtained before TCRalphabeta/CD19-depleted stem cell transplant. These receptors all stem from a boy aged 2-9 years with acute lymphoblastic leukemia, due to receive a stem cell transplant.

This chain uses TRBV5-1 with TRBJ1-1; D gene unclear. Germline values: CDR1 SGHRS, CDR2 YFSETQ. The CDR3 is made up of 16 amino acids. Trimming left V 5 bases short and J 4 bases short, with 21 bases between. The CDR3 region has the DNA TGCGCCAGCAGACCTAATCTTATCCGAAGGAGCACTGAAGCTTTCTTT. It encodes CASRPNLIRRSTEAFF.

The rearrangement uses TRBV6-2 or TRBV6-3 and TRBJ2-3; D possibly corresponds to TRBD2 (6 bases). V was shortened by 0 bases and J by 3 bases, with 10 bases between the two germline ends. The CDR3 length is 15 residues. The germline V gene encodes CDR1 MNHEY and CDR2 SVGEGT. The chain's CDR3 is CASSYSGRETDTQYF. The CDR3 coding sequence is TGTGCCAGCAGTTACTCGGGTCGGGAGACAGATACGCAGTATTTT.

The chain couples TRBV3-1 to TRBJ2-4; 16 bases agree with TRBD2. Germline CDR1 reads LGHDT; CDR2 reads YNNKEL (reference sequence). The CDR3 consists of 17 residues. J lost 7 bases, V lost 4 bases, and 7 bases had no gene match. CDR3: CASSRGTSGRAGNIQYF. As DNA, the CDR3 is TGTGCCAGCAGCCGCGGGACTAGCGGGAGGGCCGGGAACATTCAGTACTTC. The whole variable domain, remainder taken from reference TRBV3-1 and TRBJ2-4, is DTAVSQTPKYLVTQMGNDKSIKCEQNLGHDTMYWYKQDSKKFLKIMFSYNNKELIINETVPNRFSPKSPDKAHLNLHINSLELGDSAVYFCASSRGTSGRAGNIQYFGAGTRLSVL.

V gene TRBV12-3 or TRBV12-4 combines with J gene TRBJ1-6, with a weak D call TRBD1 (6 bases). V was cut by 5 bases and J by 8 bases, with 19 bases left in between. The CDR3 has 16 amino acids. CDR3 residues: CASSRIAGQGYSPLHF. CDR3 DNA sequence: TGTGCCAGCAGTCGAATCGCTGGTCAGGGGTATTCACCCCTCCACTTT.

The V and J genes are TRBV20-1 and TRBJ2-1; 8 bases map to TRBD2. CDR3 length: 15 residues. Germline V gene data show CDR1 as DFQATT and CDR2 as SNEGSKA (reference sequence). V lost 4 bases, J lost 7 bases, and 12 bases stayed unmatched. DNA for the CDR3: TGCAGTGCTACGCGAACTAGCGGAGGCGGTAATGAGCAGTTCTTC. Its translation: CSATRTSGGGNEQFF.

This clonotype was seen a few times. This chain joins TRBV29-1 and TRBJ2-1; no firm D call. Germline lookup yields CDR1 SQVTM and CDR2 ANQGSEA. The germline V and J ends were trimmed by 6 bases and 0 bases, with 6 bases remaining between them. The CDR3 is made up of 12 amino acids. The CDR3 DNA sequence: TGCAGCGTCGCAGGCTCCTACAATGAGCAGTTCTTC. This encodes CSVAGSYNEQFF.

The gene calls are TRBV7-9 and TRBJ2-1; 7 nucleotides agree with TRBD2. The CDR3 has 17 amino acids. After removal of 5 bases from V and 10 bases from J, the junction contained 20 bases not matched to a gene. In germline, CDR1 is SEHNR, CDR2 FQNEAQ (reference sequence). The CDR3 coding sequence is TGTGCCAGCAGCGGGGGGACTGGGCGGGAGTTCCCTTGGGAGCAGTTCTTC. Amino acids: CASSGGTGREFPWEQFF. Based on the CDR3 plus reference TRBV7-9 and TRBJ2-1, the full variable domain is DTGVSQNPRHKITKRGQNVTFRCDPISEHNRLYWYRQTLGQGPEFLTYFQNEAQLEKSRLLSDRFSAERPKGSFSTLEIQRTEQGDSAMYLCASSGGTGREFPWEQFFGPGTRLTVL.

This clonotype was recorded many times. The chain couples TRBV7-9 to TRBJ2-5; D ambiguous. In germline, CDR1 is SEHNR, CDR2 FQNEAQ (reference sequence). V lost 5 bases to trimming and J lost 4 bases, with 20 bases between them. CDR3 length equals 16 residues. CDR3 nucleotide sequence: TGTGCCAGCAGCCCAGATGTCTGGCGGAGTTCAGAGACCCAGTACTTC. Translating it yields CASSPDVWRSSETQYF.

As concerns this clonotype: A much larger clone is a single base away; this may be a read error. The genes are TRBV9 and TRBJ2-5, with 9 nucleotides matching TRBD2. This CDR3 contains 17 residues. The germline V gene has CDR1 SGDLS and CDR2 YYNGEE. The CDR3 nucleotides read TGTGCCCGCAGCGTAGAGGGACTAGCAGTAGGGGAAGAGACCCAGTACTTC. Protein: CARSVEGLAVGEETQYF.

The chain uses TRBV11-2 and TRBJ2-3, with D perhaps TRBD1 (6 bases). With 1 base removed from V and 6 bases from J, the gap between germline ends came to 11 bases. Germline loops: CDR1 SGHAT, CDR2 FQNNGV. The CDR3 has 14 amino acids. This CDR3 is CASSLVGQRDTQYF. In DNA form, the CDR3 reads TGTGCCAGCAGCTTAGTAGGACAGAGGGATACGCAGTATTTT. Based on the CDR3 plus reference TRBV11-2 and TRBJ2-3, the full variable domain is EAGVAQSPRYKIIEKRQSVAFWCNPISGHATLYWYQQILGQGPKLLIQFQNNGVVDDSQLPKDRFSAERLKGVDSTLKIQPAKLEDSAVYLCASSLVGQRDTQYFGPGTRLTVL.

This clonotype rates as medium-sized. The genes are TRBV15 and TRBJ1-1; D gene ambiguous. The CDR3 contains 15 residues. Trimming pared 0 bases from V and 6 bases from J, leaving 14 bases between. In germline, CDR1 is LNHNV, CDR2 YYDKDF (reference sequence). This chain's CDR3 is CATSRENVEGPEAFF. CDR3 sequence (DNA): TGTGCCACCAGCAGAGAGAACGTAGAGGGCCCTGAAGCTTTCTTT.

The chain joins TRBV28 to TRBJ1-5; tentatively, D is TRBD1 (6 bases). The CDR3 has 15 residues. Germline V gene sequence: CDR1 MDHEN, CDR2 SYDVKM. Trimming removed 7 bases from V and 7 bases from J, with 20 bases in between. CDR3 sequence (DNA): TGTGCCAGCAACTCCGGGCGCAGGGGTAGCCAGCCCCAGCATTTT. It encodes CASNSGRRGSQPQHF. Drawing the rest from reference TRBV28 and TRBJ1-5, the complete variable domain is DVKVTQSSRYLVKRTGEKVFLECVQDMDHENMFWYRQDPGLGLRLIYFSYDVKMKEKGDIPEGYSVSREKKERFSLILESASTNQTSMYLCASNSGRRGSQPQHFGDGTRLSIL.

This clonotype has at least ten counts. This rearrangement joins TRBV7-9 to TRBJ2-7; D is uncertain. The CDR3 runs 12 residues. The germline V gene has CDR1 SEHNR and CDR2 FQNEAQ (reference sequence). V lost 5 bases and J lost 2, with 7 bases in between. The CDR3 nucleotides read TGTGCCAGCAGCACCAGAACCTACGAGCAGTACTTC. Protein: CASSTRTYEQYF.

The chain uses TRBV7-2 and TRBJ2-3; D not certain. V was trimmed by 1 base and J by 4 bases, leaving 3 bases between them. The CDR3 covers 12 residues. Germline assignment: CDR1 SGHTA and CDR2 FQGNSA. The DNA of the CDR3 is TGTGCCAGCAGCTTAGTGTCAGATACGCAGTATTTT. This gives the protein CASSLVSDTQYF.

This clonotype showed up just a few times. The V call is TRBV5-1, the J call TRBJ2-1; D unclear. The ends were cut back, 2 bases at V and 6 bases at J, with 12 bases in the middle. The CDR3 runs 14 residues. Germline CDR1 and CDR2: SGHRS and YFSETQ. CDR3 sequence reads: CASSFGVVVNEQFF. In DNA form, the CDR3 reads TGCGCCAGCAGCTTTGGGGTAGTTGTCAATGAGCAGTTCTTC.

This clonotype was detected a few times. The CDR3 loop reads CASSLAPNQPQHF. CDR3 bases: TGCGCCAGCAGCTTGGCCCCGAATCAGCCCCAGCATTTT. The chain recombines TRBV5-1 with TRBJ1-5, with D unclear. The V gene's germline CDR1 is SGHRS and CDR2 YFSETQ. The CDR3 spans 13 residues. Trimming took off 0 bases at V and 4 bases at J, with 5 bases between the two ends. Combining the CDR3 with reference TRBV5-1 and TRBJ1-5 gives the whole variable domain KAGVTQTPRYLIKTRGQQVTLSCSPISGHRSVSWYQQTPGQGLQFLFEYFSETQRNKGNFPGRFSGRQFSNSRSEMNVSTLELGDSALYLCASSLAPNQPQHFGDGTRLSIL.

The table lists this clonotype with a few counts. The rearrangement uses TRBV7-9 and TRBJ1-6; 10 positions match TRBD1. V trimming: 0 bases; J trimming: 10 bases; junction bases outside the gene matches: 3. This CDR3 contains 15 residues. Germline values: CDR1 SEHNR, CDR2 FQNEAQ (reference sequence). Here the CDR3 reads CASSLARTGGSPLHF. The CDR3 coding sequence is TGTGCCAGCAGCTTAGCCCGGACAGGGGGGTCACCCCTCCACTTT.

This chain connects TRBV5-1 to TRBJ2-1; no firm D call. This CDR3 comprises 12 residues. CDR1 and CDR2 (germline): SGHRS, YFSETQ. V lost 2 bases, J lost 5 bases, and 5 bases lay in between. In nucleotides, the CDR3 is TGCGCCAGCAGCTTCCCAGACAATGAGCAGTTCTTC. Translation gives CASSFPDNEQFF.

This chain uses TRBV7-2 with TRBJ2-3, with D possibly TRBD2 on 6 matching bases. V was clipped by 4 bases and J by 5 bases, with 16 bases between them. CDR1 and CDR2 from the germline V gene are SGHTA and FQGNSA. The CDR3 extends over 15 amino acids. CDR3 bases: TGTGCCAGCAGCTCTCAGCCGGGACTCCTAGATACGCAGTATTTT. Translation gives CASSSQPGLLDTQYF.